What follows are 8 T cell receptor beta chains derived from one specimen sequenced in a study of metastatic and nonmetastatic thyroid tumors. Prior to thyroid surgery, none of the patients had received any treatment. TCRdb re-clonotyped the PCR reads via MiXCR. The sample has 20,000 to 25,000 clones; approximately 24% are singletons. The sample taken for sequencing was tumor tissue. These receptors were collected from a male donor with papillary thyroid cancer or a benign thyroid nodule (not recorded which). Some clones in this sample may be carry-over from other donors' samples.

This clone is medium-sized in the sample. The chain combines TRBV6-1 with TRBJ2-3; 7 bases agree with TRBD2. The CDR3 sequence is 15 residues long. With V trimmed by 10 bases and J by 0 bases, 10 bases remained unmatched. Germline CDR1 MNHNS, CDR2 SASEGT. The chain's CDR3 is CATTGTSASTDTQYF. For the CDR3, the DNA is TGTGCCACAACGGGAACTAGCGCCAGCACAGATACGCAGTATTTT.

The chain recombines TRBV4-2 with TRBJ2-1; D is perhaps TRBD2 (6 bases). Trimming took off 1 base at V and 7 bases at J, with 11 bases between the two ends. The germline V gene encodes CDR1 LGHNA and CDR2 YNFKEQ. This CDR3 has 14 residues. For the CDR3, the DNA is TGTGCCAGCAGCCAAGTCGGGAGTTTGAATGAGCAGTTCTTC. Its translation is CASSQVGSLNEQFF.

As for this clone: Just one base apart from a much larger clone, this may be a read error. The rearrangement uses TRBV4-3 and TRBJ2-7; no clear D. The CDR3 covers 14 residues. Trimming took 0 bases from V and 2 from J, leaving 8 bases between them. Germline CDR1 and CDR2: LGHNA and YSLEER. The CDR3 DNA is TGCGCCAGCAGCCAAGACACTCGGGCCTACGAGCAGTACTTC. This sequence encodes CASSQDTRAYEQYF.

This clone was seen only a few times. The J gene is TRBJ2-3, the V gene TRBV5-6, with 12 nucleotides matching TRBD2. This CDR3 is built from 13 residues. V dropped 4 bases and J dropped 11; count of bases not matched to a gene: 5. Germline-derived CDR1 and CDR2 are SGHDT and YYEEEE. CDR3 DNA sequence: TGTGCCAGCAGCCCCCTAGCGGGAGGGGAGCAGTATTTT. It specifies CASSPLAGGEQYF.

This clone occurred many times. This chain uses TRBV11-3 with TRBJ2-1, with no clear D. Germline CDR1 SGHNT, CDR2 YENEEA. The CDR3 covers 13 residues. The ends were cut back, 1 base at V and 4 bases at J, with 5 bases in the middle. CDR3 in amino acids: CASSLGLYNEQFF. The CDR3 DNA follows: TGTGCCAGCAGCTTAGGCTTGTACAATGAGCAGTTCTTC.

In this sample, this clone turned up a few times. A much larger clone differs from this one at a single base, so this may be a read error. J is TRBJ2-7 and V is TRBV5-5; 9 positions match TRBD1. V dropped 6 bases and J dropped 5; count of bases not matched to a gene: 9. This CDR3 has 14 amino acids. CDR1 is SGHKS and CDR2 is YYEKEE in the germline V gene (reference sequence). The CDR3 nucleotides read TGTGCCAGCATCCTCCGGGACAGGGTCCACGAGCAGTACTTC. Protein product: CASILRDRVHEQYF.

CDR3 nucleotides: TGCAGTGCTGAAACCCCCGGACCCTCCTACGAGCAGTACTTC. It is translated as CSAETPGPSYEQYF. The rearrangement uses TRBV20-1 and TRBJ2-7; D is uncertain. V lost 5 bases, J lost 0 bases, and 14 bases lay in between. Germline V gene data show CDR1 as DFQATT and CDR2 as SNEGSKA (reference sequence). CDR3 length: 14 amino acids.

As to this clone: At one end the junction does not follow the germline gene, possibly because of a read error. This rearrangement joins TRBV6-1 to TRBJ2-1, with 10 bases that match TRBD2. CDR1 and CDR2 from the germline V gene are MNHNS and SASEGT. The CDR3 has 15 amino acids. CDR3 in amino acids: CASSDVSSGSVEQVF. The CDR3 coding sequence is TGTGCCAGCAGTGATGTCTCTAGCGGGAGTGTTGAGCAGGTCTTC.